This T cell receptor beta chain is drawn from a study of control samples from healthy donors and cancer patients. Here immunoSEQ multiplex PCR was the method, and the copy in TCRdb shows in-frame clones only, minus some. This table holds 130,000 or so clones, around 90% found once. The source material was blood. The origin of this receptor is a man in his late teens or twenties in good health.

CDR3 coding DNA: TGTGCCAGTAGTATGGGACGAGTAAATGAAAAACTGTTTTTT. Protein: CASSMGRVNEKLFF. The rearrangement uses TRBV19 and TRBJ1-4; TRBD1 is a possible D gene (5 bases). This CDR3 has 14 residues. V was clipped by 3 bases and J by 5 bases, with 10 bases between them. The germline gives CDR1 LNHDA, CDR2 SQIVND (reference sequence).